The 26 T cell receptor beta chains presented below share a single source sample, sequenced in a study of OX40 agonist ivuxolimab in advanced cancers. The repertoire was sequenced with immunoSEQ multiplex PCR; TCRdb's copy has only in-frame clones and lacks some. This table holds about 24,000 clones, around 83% found once. The source was CD4+ or CD8+ T cells sorted from blood, collected in a trial of the OX40 agonist ivuxolimab. The receptors shown here come from an adult with an advanced solid tumor such as melanoma, head and neck, liver or kidney cancer.

This clone was detected only a few times. The chain links TRBV27 to TRBJ1-1; D gene ambiguous. The CDR3 runs 13 residues. V was trimmed by 3 bases and J by 4 bases, leaving 9 bases between them. CDR1 is MNHEY, CDR2 SMNVEV, per germline (reference sequence). The CDR3 DNA reads as TGTGCCAGCAGTTTCGGCCGGGGCACTGAAGCTTTCTTT. Translation gives CASSFGRGTEAFF.

V is TRBV5-1 and J is TRBJ2-2; D remains ambiguous. V dropped 0 bases and J dropped 0 bases, with 9 bases sitting between them. CDR3 size: 16 residues. Germline CDR1 reads SGHRS; CDR2 reads YFSETQ. The DNA for the CDR3 is TGCGCCAGCAGCTTGGAAACTGGCGCGAACACCGGGGAGCTGTTTTTT. Its protein is CASSLETGANTGELFF.

The chain combines TRBV29-1 with TRBJ2-1; possible D gene TRBD1, 5 bases. V lost 7 bases and J lost 9, with 16 bases in between. Germline V gives CDR1 SQVTM, CDR2 ANQGSEA. The CDR3 runs 12 residues. The CDR3 DNA reads as TGCAGCGCCCAGATCGGGCAGGGTGAGCAGTTCTTC. Amino acids: CSAQIGQGEQFF.

The chain carries TRBV19 and TRBJ1-1, with D possibly matching TRBD1 (6 bases). Germline V CDR1 and CDR2: LNHDA, SQIVND (reference sequence). The CDR3 loop spans 15 amino acids. Trimming removed 2 bases at V and 7 bases at J, with 17 bases between. Here the CDR3 DNA reads TGTGCCAGTAGTATATCACAGGGCGTGGAGATTGAAGCTTTCTTT. As protein: CASSISQGVEIEAFF.

The rearrangement joins TRBV18 to TRBJ2-3; D is undetermined. In germline, CDR1 is KGHSH, CDR2 LQKENI. The CDR3 is 14 residues long. Trimming left V 4 bases short and J 8 bases short, with 16 bases between. In DNA form, the CDR3 reads TGTGCCAGCTCACTTTCTAGGCCCCTCCTTACGCAGTATTTT. Residues: CASSLSRPLLTQYF.

The chain is built from TRBV7-9 and TRBJ2-6; 12 bases are shared with TRBD1. Germline V gene sequence: CDR1 SEHNR, CDR2 FQNEAQ (reference sequence). After removal of 5 bases from V and 3 bases from J, the junction contained 8 bases not matched to a gene. The CDR3 is 18 amino acids. The DNA of the CDR3 is TGTGCCAGCAGCCTTCGGGACAGGGGGCGCGTTGGGGCCAACGTCCTGACTTTC. It encodes CASSLRDRGRVGANVLTF.

The chain joins TRBV6-1 to TRBJ1-3; no definite D call. CDR1 and CDR2 from the germline V gene are MNHNS and SASEGT. The germline V and J ends were trimmed by 4 bases and 2 bases, with 21 bases remaining between them. The CDR3 loop spans 18 amino acids. The CDR3 loop is CASSVPFSGQITGNTIYF. As DNA, the CDR3 is TGTGCCAGCAGTGTCCCCTTCTCCGGTCAAATAACTGGAAACACCATATATTTT.

This clone came up once. The genes are TRBV6-4 and TRBJ2-2, with D tentatively TRBD1 (6 bases). Trimming cost V 3 bases and J 6 bases, with 11 bases left between them. The length of the CDR3 is 14 residues. CDR1 is MRHNA, CDR2 SNTAGT, per germline. The DNA for the CDR3 is TGTGCCAGCAGTGAACAGGGTAATGCCGGGGAGCTGTTTTTT. Residues: CASSEQGNAGELFF.

The V call is TRBV6-5, the J call TRBJ1-1; TRBD1 matches 10 bases. The germline V gene has CDR1 MNHEY and CDR2 SVGAGI. CDR3 length: 15 amino acids. Losses at the gene ends were 7 bases for V and 4 bases for J; bases not matched to a gene: 9. The CDR3 protein is CASIKPGQGSTEAFF. CDR3 DNA: TGTGCCAGCATTAAACCGGGACAGGGGTCCACTGAAGCTTTCTTT.

V gene TRBV30 combines with J gene TRBJ2-5; TRBD2 might be the D (5 bases). V dropped 3 bases and J dropped 5 bases, with 25 bases sitting between them. CDR3 length equals 17 residues. Germline CDR1 is GTSNPN and CDR2 is SVGIG (reference sequence). The DNA for the CDR3 is TGTGCCTGGAGGGACCCCACCCGCGTGGGAGTATTGGAGACCCAGTACTTC. This codes for CAWRDPTRVGVLETQYF.

The CDR3 sequence: CASSLVGSGVYEQYF. As DNA, the CDR3 is TGTGCCAGCAGCTTGGTTGGTAGCGGGGTCTACGAGCAGTACTTC. The V and J genes are TRBV5-4 and TRBJ2-7; the match to TRBD2 covers 8 bases. Germline CDR1 and CDR2: SGHNT and YYREEE (reference sequence). After removal of 0 bases from V and 3 bases from J, the junction contained 5 bases not matched to a gene. The CDR3 consists of 15 residues.

The chain uses TRBV27 and TRBJ2-3; possibly TRBD2 for D (5 bases). The CDR3 consists of 15 residues. CDR1 MNHEY and CDR2 SMNVEV come from the germline V gene (reference sequence). V was cut by 2 bases and J by 2 bases, with 11 bases left in between. CDR3 region: CASSLEGGHTDTQYF. Written as DNA, the CDR3 is TGTGCCAGCAGTTTAGAAGGAGGTCACACAGATACGCAGTATTTT.

The V call is TRBV21-1, the J call TRBJ2-5; the table's D call TRBD1 went unverified against the DNA. TRBV21-1 is deemed a pseudogene. CDR3 length: 15 residues. CDR3 DNA: TGTGCCAGCAGAAAGAACAGGGCGCTGTGGGAGACCCAGTACTTC. Translated: CASRKNRALWETQYF.

The CDR3 nucleotides are TGTGCCAGCAGTTCCGACGGGAGGCAGGACCCGCAGTATTTT. Its protein is CASSSDGRQDPQYF. This rearrangement joins TRBV6-6 to TRBJ2-3; 7 nucleotides align to TRBD2. The CDR3 spans 14 residues. CDR1 and CDR2 from the germline V gene are MNHNY and SVGAGI (reference sequence). V lost 4 bases, J lost 10 bases, and 11 bases stayed unmatched.

The chain joins TRBV14 to TRBJ2-5, with 9 bases fitting TRBD1. The CDR3 runs 15 residues. V lost 3 bases and J lost 4; bases outside the gene matches: 6. Germline V lookup: CDR1 SGHDN, CDR2 FVKESK. CDR3 bases: TGTGCCAGCAGCCACGGACAGGGGAACCCAGAGACCCAGTACTTC. The encoded protein is CASSHGQGNPETQYF.

The V and J genes are TRBV2 and TRBJ2-1; TRBD1 matches at 7 bases. This CDR3 is built from 15 residues. J lost 1 base, V lost 7 bases, and 7 bases had no gene match. Germline-derived CDR1 and CDR2 are SNHLY and FYNNEI. CDR3 protein: CASIYDRVSYNEQFF. The CDR3 DNA sequence: TGTGCCAGCATTTACGACAGGGTATCCTACAATGAGCAGTTCTTC.

Points on this clone: An end of the junction differs from the germline gene, which may be a read error. The genes are TRBV7-7 and TRBJ2-3; TRBD2 matches 10 bases. The CDR3 totals 15 residues. Germline V gives CDR1 SSHAT, CDR2 FNYEAQ (reference sequence). CDR3 loop: CASSPLAGWTDTQYF. In DNA form, the CDR3 reads TGTGCTAGCAGCCCACTAGCGGGATGGACAGATACGCAGTATTTT.

The gene calls are TRBV7-2 and TRBJ2-1; 14 positions match TRBD2. The CDR3 runs 15 residues. The ends lost 3 bases at V and 8 bases at J; junction bases unmatched: 3. CDR1 and CDR2 (germline): SGHTA, FQGNSA. In DNA form, the CDR3 reads TGTGCCAGCAGCTTGACTAGCGGGGGGGCATATGAGCAGTTCTTC. Protein: CASSLTSGGAYEQFF.

The chain links TRBV6-5 to TRBJ1-3, with D tentatively TRBD1 (6 bases). Germline loops: CDR1 MNHEY, CDR2 SVGAGI. The germline V and J ends were trimmed by 6 bases and 6 bases, with 15 bases remaining between them. The CDR3 length is 14 residues. This chain's CDR3 is CASRQGFGQNTIYF. As DNA, the CDR3 is TGTGCCAGCAGACAGGGTTTCGGGCAAAACACCATATATTTT.

The rearrangement uses TRBV9 and TRBJ2-2, with D possibly matching TRBD1 (5 bases). Trimming shortened V by 0 bases and J by 3 bases, and 12 bases separated the two germline ends. The CDR3 loop spans 16 amino acids. Germline values: CDR1 SGDLS, CDR2 YYNGEE. CDR3 nucleotide sequence: TGTGCCAGCAGCGTAGGCAGGGCGGACCACACCGGGGAGCTGTTTTTT. Encoded protein: CASSVGRADHTGELFF.

The chain combines TRBV27 with TRBJ2-3, with D uncertain. V lost 1 base to trimming and J lost 0 bases, with 11 bases between them. CDR3 length equals 16 residues. The germline V gene has CDR1 MNHEY and CDR2 SMNVEV (reference sequence). Here the CDR3 reads CASSLYSSLSTDTQYF. The CDR3 DNA follows: TGTGCCAGCAGTTTATATTCCTCCCTTAGCACAGATACGCAGTATTTT.

This clone appeared once. The J gene is TRBJ2-5, the V gene TRBV27; tentative D call: TRBD2 (5 bases). Trimming shortened V by 4 bases and J by 0 bases, and 12 bases separated the two germline ends. This CDR3 comprises 15 residues. The germline V gene encodes CDR1 MNHEY and CDR2 SMNVEV (reference sequence). The CDR3 nucleotides read TGTGCCAGCAGTTCCGTGCGGGCCGACCAAGAGACCCAGTACTTC. Its protein is CASSSVRADQETQYF.

The chain links TRBV4-3 to TRBJ2-6, with D uncertain. Germline assignment: CDR1 LGHNA and CDR2 YSLEER. Between the trimmed V and J ends, which lost 0 bases and 2 bases, there was a span of 5 bases. The CDR3 consists of 15 residues. The CDR3 is CASSQDVPGANVLTF. For the CDR3, the DNA is TGCGCCAGCAGCCAAGATGTTCCTGGGGCCAACGTCCTGACTTTC.

The chain uses TRBV7-3 and TRBJ2-2; D perhaps matches TRBD2 (6 bases). The V end was cut by 1 base, the J end by 4 bases, with 10 bases between. The CDR3 is 15 residues long. The germline V gene has CDR1 SGHTA and CDR2 FQGTGA. CDR3 in amino acids: CASSLSTGSTGELFF. The CDR3, as DNA: TGTGCCAGCAGCTTAAGTACCGGGAGCACCGGGGAGCTGTTTTTT.

This chain joins TRBV5-1 and TRBJ2-5, with 11 bases that match TRBD2. The CDR3 spans 16 residues. Germline-derived CDR1 and CDR2 are SGHRS and YFSETQ. The V gene end was trimmed by 1 base and the J gene end by 4 bases; junction bases not matched to a gene: 6. Written as DNA, the CDR3 is TGCGCCAGCAGCTTGCTCCCACTAGCGGGGGTAGAGACCCAGTACTTC. It codes for CASSLLPLAGVETQYF.

The chain is built from TRBV6-5 and TRBJ1-3; D remains unclear. Germline CDR1 MNHEY, CDR2 SVGAGI. The CDR3 runs 13 residues. V dropped 7 bases and J dropped 2 bases, with 9 bases sitting between them. The CDR3 DNA follows: TGTGCCAGCAAGTCGGCGGCTGGAAACACCATATATTTT. Its translation is CASKSAAGNTIYF.